These 31 T cell receptor beta chains were sequenced from one sample in a study of T cells in Graves' hyperthyroidism and ophthalmopathy. It was RNA transcripts that yielded the amplified TCR beta CDR3 regions. Initially, a first-round RT-PCR of the TCR CDR3 employed the HTBI primer set. Via MiXCR, TCRdb re-called the multiplex PCR reads, giving one row per CDR3 protein. The top ten clones hold around 20% of a sample with about 570,000 distinct CDR3 sequences, under 60% of them seen once. Sequencing was performed on peripheral blood or thyroid tissue (not recorded which). These receptors all come from an adult woman with Graves' disease, either hyperthyroidism or ophthalmopathy (not recorded which).

The sample holds many counts of this clonotype. CDR3: CASRRTGLRPQHF. In DNA form, the CDR3 reads TGTGCCAGTAGGAGAACAGGTCTCCGGCCCCAGCATTTT. V and J are TRBV19 and TRBJ1-5; tentative D call: TRBD1 (5 bases). The CDR3 runs to 13 residues. Per germline, CDR1 LNHDA and CDR2 SQIVND (reference sequence). The ends were cut back, 6 bases at V and 9 bases at J, with 15 bases in the middle.

This clonotype has ten or more counts. The CDR3 loop reads CASSLIAAAQETQYF. CDR3 coding DNA: TGTGCCAGCAGCTTAATTGCGGCGGCCCAAGAGACCCAGTACTTC. The chain uses TRBV7-9 and TRBJ2-5; D ambiguous. Germline V gives CDR1 SEHNR, CDR2 FQNEAQ (reference sequence). V lost 2 bases and J lost 1, with 11 bases in between. CDR3 length: 15 residues.

This clonotype was seen more than once but under ten times. V is TRBV18 and J is TRBJ1-2; D is possibly TRBD1 (6 bases). V lost 3 bases, J lost 7 bases, and 12 bases lay in between. There are 13 residues in the CDR3. CDR1 and CDR2 (germline): KGHSH, LQKENI. This CDR3 reads CASSPEGDGGYTF. For the CDR3, the DNA is TGTGCCAGCTCACCCGAGGGGGATGGTGGCTACACCTTC.

V gene TRBV10-3 combines with J gene TRBJ1-5, with D maybe TRBD1 (6 bases). CDR3 length: 14 residues. Trimming shortened V by 10 bases and J by 7 bases, and 20 bases separated the two germline ends. Per germline, CDR1 ENHRY and CDR2 SYGVKD. This CDR3 reads CATAQGPAGQPQHF. CDR3 coding DNA: TGTGCCACCGCCCAGGGGCCGGCCGGGCAGCCCCAGCATTTT.

V is TRBV9 and J is TRBJ1-1; weak D call: TRBD1 (5 bases). This CDR3 is 13 amino acids long. Looked up from germline, CDR1 is SGDLS and CDR2 is YYNGEE. Between the trimmed V and J ends, which lost 6 bases and 5 bases, there was a span of 14 bases. CDR3 region: CASNNGGGTEAFF. CDR3 in DNA: TGTGCCAGCAACAATGGGGGTGGAACTGAAGCTTTCTTT.

The chain uses TRBV25-1 and TRBJ1-5; no definite D call. The germline gives CDR1 MGHDK, CDR2 SYGVNS. This CDR3 region has 13 residues. V dropped 11 bases and J dropped 1 base, with 12 bases sitting between them. CDR3 region: CAGDYGSNQPQHF. CDR3 sequence (DNA): TGTGCCGGGGATTACGGCAGCAATCAGCCCCAGCATTTT. Full variable domain (rest looked up from reference TRBV25-1 and TRBJ1-5): EADIYQTPRYLVIGTGKKITLECSQTMGHDKMYWYQQDPGMELHLIHYSYGVNSTEKGDLSSESTVSRIRTEHFPLTLESARPSHTSQYLCAGDYGSNQPQHFGDGTRLSIL.

The CDR3 DNA reads as TGCAGCTCGGACAGGGGTGGCTACACCTTC. Translated, it gives CSSDRGGYTF. V usage is TRBV29-1 and J usage is TRBJ1-2; 9 bases are shared with TRBD1. Germline V gives CDR1 SQVTM, CDR2 ANQGSEA. This CDR3 spans 10 amino acids. With 8 bases clipped from V and 7 bases from J, the junction kept 2 bases outside the gene matches.

This clonotype was observed at least ten times. This chain links TRBV6-5 with TRBJ2-7, with TRBD2 as a possible D gene (6 bases). The CDR3 length is 13 residues. Trimming cost V 2 bases and J 4 bases, with 9 bases left between them. In germline, CDR1 is MNHEY, CDR2 SVGAGI. The CDR3 DNA sequence: TGTGCCAGCAGTTACGGAGGGGTATACGAGCAGTACTTC. This sequence encodes CASSYGGVYEQYF.

This clonotype has a handful of counts. The chain links TRBV20-1 to TRBJ2-5; 9 bases fit TRBD1. Germline V CDR1 and CDR2: DFQATT, SNEGSKA (reference sequence). The CDR3 is 13 residues long. J lost 5 bases, V lost 6 bases, and 7 bases had no gene match. Here the CDR3 DNA reads TGCAGTGCCAAAGGGACAGGGCCCGAGACCCAGTACTTC. Protein product: CSAKGTGPETQYF.

The chain has TRBV24-1 and TRBJ2-2, with TRBD1 identical over 9 bases. V shed 2 bases, J shed 5 bases, and the junction held 5 bases outside the gene matches. Germline V CDR1 and CDR2: KGHDR, SFDVKD. CDR3 length equals 16 residues. CDR3 DNA: TGTGCCACCAGTGATTCCGGACAGGGGCTGACCGGGGAGCTGTTTTTT. Translation: CATSDSGQGLTGELFF.

This clonotype was observed once. This chain links TRBV6-4 with TRBJ2-3; TRBD2 matches 11 bases. CDR1 is MRHNA and CDR2 is SNTAGT in the germline V gene. The junction had 2 bases not matched to a gene; V was cut back by 3 bases and J by 0 bases. CDR3 length equals 16 residues. The chain's CDR3 is CASSDLAGGSTDTQYF. The CDR3 DNA is TGTGCCAGCAGTGATTTAGCGGGAGGGAGCACAGATACGCAGTATTTT.

The rearrangement joins TRBV5-4 to TRBJ1-6, with 9 nucleotides matching TRBD1. The germline V gene encodes CDR1 SGHNT and CDR2 YYREEE (reference sequence). The CDR3 runs 15 residues. V lost 4 bases to trimming and J lost 8 bases; unmatched junction nucleotides: 7. CDR3 residues: CASSDGTGRDSPLHF. The DNA of the CDR3 is TGTGCCAGCAGCGACGGGACAGGGCGCGATTCACCCCTCCACTTT.

This clonotype has ten or more counts. This chain connects TRBV6-5 to TRBJ1-1; 10 positions agree with TRBD1. Germline V lookup: CDR1 MNHEY, CDR2 SVGAGI. The V gene end was trimmed by 0 bases and the J gene end by 3 bases; junction bases not matched to a gene: 1. The CDR3 is 15 residues long. For the CDR3, the DNA is TGTGCCAGCAGTTACTCTGGACAGGGGGACACTGAAGCTTTCTTT. Its protein product is CASSYSGQGDTEAFF.

The gene calls are TRBV29-1 and TRBJ1-1, with 7 bases matching TRBD1. This CDR3 comprises 14 residues. Per the germline V gene, CDR1 is SQVTM and CDR2 is ANQGSEA. V trimming: 7 bases; J trimming: 5 bases; junction bases outside the gene matches: 13. The chain's CDR3 is CSGLRGRVGTEAFF. The DNA of the CDR3 is TGCAGCGGTCTAAGGGGGCGGGTTGGGACTGAAGCTTTCTTT.

The chain uses TRBV2 and TRBJ1-4; 7 bases are shared with TRBD1. Trimming took 6 bases from V and 8 from J; bases not matched to a gene: 9. This CDR3 has 14 residues. CDR1 and CDR2 (germline): SNHLY, FYNNEI. The CDR3 DNA follows: TGTGCCAGCAGACAACAGGGGTCTGGAGAAAAACTGTTTTTT. Protein: CASRQQGSGEKLFF.

J is TRBJ2-7 and V is TRBV7-2, with 7 bases aligning to TRBD1. Germline lookup yields CDR1 SGHTA and CDR2 FQGNSA. The CDR3 loop spans 14 amino acids. Trimming took 5 bases from V and 7 from J; bases not matched to a gene: 11. The CDR3: CASSRSTGINEQYF. The CDR3 bases are TGTGCCAGCAGCCGATCGACAGGGATCAATGAGCAGTACTTC.

This clonotype was seen a few times. The V call is TRBV27, the J call TRBJ2-2, with D hard to call. Trimming stripped 6 bases from V and 5 bases from J, with 13 bases between. The length of the CDR3 is 14 residues. From germline, CDR1 is MNHEY and CDR2 SMNVEV (reference sequence). The CDR3 coding sequence is TGTGCCAGCAGCCGACACGATGGGACCGGGGAGCTGTTTTTT. Protein: CASSRHDGTGELFF.

This clonotype was observed a handful of times. The chain joins TRBV4-1 to TRBJ1-4; TRBD1 agrees at 10 bases. The CDR3 is 15 residues long. The V gene end was trimmed by 0 bases and the J gene end by 8 bases; junction bases not matched to a gene: 3. Germline V gene sequence: CDR1 MGHRA, CDR2 YSYEKL. CDR3 DNA sequence: TGCGCCAGCAGCCAAGAGGGACAGGGGTACGAAAAACTGTTTTTT. Protein product: CASSQEGQGYEKLFF.

Many counts were recorded for this clonotype. The V call is TRBV7-9, the J call TRBJ1-4, with D possibly TRBD1 on 5 matching bases. Germline loops: CDR1 SEHNR, CDR2 FQNEAQ (reference sequence). Trimming pared 4 bases from V and 3 bases from J, leaving 12 bases between. The CDR3 runs to 15 residues. In nucleotides, the CDR3 is TGTGCCAGCAGCTCCACGAGGGGCCCTAATGAAAAACTGTTTTTT. Its protein product is CASSSTRGPNEKLFF.

As to this clonotype: The junction departs from the called germline gene at one end, perhaps through a read error. V usage is TRBV27 and J usage is TRBJ1-1; a weak D match, TRBD1 (5 bases). Germline V lookup: CDR1 MNHEY, CDR2 SMNVEV (reference sequence). This CDR3 has 14 amino acids. The CDR3 sequence is CASSWGGFHTEASF. The CDR3 DNA sequence: TGTGCCAGCAGTTGGGGGGGGTTTCACACTGAAGCTTCCTTT.

The rearrangement joins TRBV6-5 to TRBJ1-5; D perhaps matches TRBD1 (5 bases). The length of the CDR3 is 13 residues. Trimming shortened V by 7 bases and J by 5 bases, and 12 bases separated the two germline ends. The V gene's germline CDR1 is MNHEY and CDR2 SVGAGI. The CDR3 nucleotides are TGTGCCAGCACCACAGGTTTACATCAGCCCCAGCATTTT. Its protein is CASTTGLHQPQHF.

This clonotype came up many times. This chain links TRBV7-9 with TRBJ2-5, with TRBD2 matching 12 bases. The CDR3 runs to 14 residues. Germline CDR1 is SEHNR and CDR2 is FQNEAQ (reference sequence). V trimming: 5 bases; J trimming: 4 bases; junction bases outside the gene matches: 2. The CDR3 nucleotides are TGTGCCAGCAGCCTACTAGCGGGAGGAGAGACCCAGTACTTC. Protein product: CASSLLAGGETQYF.

This clonotype showed up many times. This sequence joins TRBV7-9 and TRBJ2-5, with D unresolved. This CDR3 has 14 amino acids. V lost 5 bases to trimming and J lost 2 bases, with 12 bases between them. CDR1 SEHNR and CDR2 FQNEAQ come from the germline V gene (reference sequence). CDR3 DNA sequence: TGTGCCAGCAGCCTTATGACCGGACAAGAGACCCAGTACTTC. This translates into CASSLMTGQETQYF.

V gene TRBV29-1 combines with J gene TRBJ1-4; D gene unclear. V gave up 4 bases and J gave up 7 bases, with 7 bases separating them. This CDR3 is built from 11 residues. Per germline, CDR1 SQVTM and CDR2 ANQGSEA. The CDR3 DNA is TGCAGCGTTGTGTGGGGTGAAAAACTGTTTTTT. This translates into CSVVWGEKLFF.

This clonotype was seen at least ten times. The chain joins TRBV10-3 to TRBJ1-2, with 9 bases matching TRBD1. Per the germline V gene, CDR1 is ENHRY and CDR2 is SYGVKD. Unmatched junction bases numbered 12, after V lost 5 bases and J lost 5 bases. The CDR3 covers 16 residues. This CDR3 reads CAISLNLGQGRYGYTF. The CDR3 DNA sequence: TGTGCCATCAGTCTAAACTTGGGACAGGGAAGATATGGCTACACCTTC.

This clonotype came up many times. The chain uses TRBV13 and TRBJ2-7, with 7 nucleotides matching TRBD1. Germline trimming cut 5 bases from V and 2 bases from J; bases unmatched to any gene: 6. Germline assignment: CDR1 PRHDT and CDR2 FYEKMQ (reference sequence). The CDR3 contains 14 residues. CDR3 region: CASSPRDRAYEQYF. Written as DNA, the CDR3 is TGTGCCAGCAGCCCCCGGGACAGAGCCTACGAGCAGTACTTC.

The chain employs TRBV4-2 and TRBJ1-1, with D maybe TRBD1 (6 bases). The CDR3 has 15 residues. Germline values: CDR1 LGHNA, CDR2 YNFKEQ. V dropped 3 bases and J dropped 7 bases, with 18 bases sitting between them. The CDR3 loop is CASSHPGGGDIEAFF. The CDR3 region has the DNA TGTGCCAGCAGCCACCCAGGTGGGGGGGACATTGAAGCTTTCTTT.

Turning to this clonotype: A read error may be the cause here, since a much bigger clone is one base away. The chain has TRBV10-3 and TRBJ1-6; D gene unclear. The length of the CDR3 is 16 residues. Trimming cost V 3 bases and J 7 bases, with 16 bases left between them. Looked up from germline, CDR1 is ENHRY and CDR2 is SYGVKD. The CDR3 region is CAISEREGRGNSPLHF. The CDR3 nucleotides read TGTGCCATCAGTGAACGCGAAGGGAGAGGCAATTCACCCCTCCACTTT.

The chain carries TRBV20-1 and TRBJ1-2; 10 bases fit TRBD1. Trimming removed 4 bases from V and 8 bases from J; junction bases left unmatched: 7. The V gene's germline CDR1 is DFQATT and CDR2 SNEGSKA (reference sequence). The CDR3 extends over 13 amino acids. This chain's CDR3 is CSAIGTGEYGYTF. In DNA, the CDR3 is TGCAGTGCTATAGGGACAGGGGAGTACGGCTACACCTTC.

This clonotype showed up many times. The chain couples TRBV20-1 to TRBJ1-4; TRBD1 is a possible D gene (6 bases). V was clipped by 3 bases and J by 8 bases, with 25 bases between them. The length of the CDR3 is 17 residues. Germline lookup yields CDR1 DFQATT and CDR2 SNEGSKA (reference sequence). In nucleotides, the CDR3 is TGCAGTGCTAGTGGCGGGCAGGGGACTTTATTGGAAGAAAAACTGTTTTTT. Protein: CSASGGQGTLLEEKLFF.

This clonotype was seen only a few times. The chain recombines TRBV30 with TRBJ1-1; D call uncertain. The CDR3 totals 13 residues. Germline values: CDR1 GTSNPN, CDR2 SVGIG (reference sequence). Trimming removed 3 bases from V and 3 bases from J, with 11 bases in between. The DNA of the CDR3 is TGTGCCTGGAGGGGTTTGGGAGACACTGAAGCTTTCTTT. This codes for CAWRGLGDTEAFF. The full variable domain, in which reference TRBV30 and TRBJ1-1 provide the parts outside the CDR3, is SQTIHQWPATLVQPVGSPLSLECTVEGTSNPNLYWYRQAAGRGLQLLFYSVGIGQISSEVPQNLSASRPQDRQFILSSKKLLLSDSGFYLCAWRGLGDTEAFFGQGTRLTVV.